This T cell receptor beta chain derives from a study of T cell responses to AZD1222 COVID-19 vaccine. Looking at the study overall: Second-dose recipients at about 4 or about 12 weeks were treated as one pooled group. Study conclusions and caveats: Within unmutated variant regions lay the reported targets of nearly half of spike-specific TCRs. CD4 TCRs associated with vaccination spanned spike, dominating at 160-218 and 743-854. Seropositivity was recorded at baseline in only 6 or 7 AZD1222 recipients.

Concerning this clone itself: The antigen is not known.

TCRdb's table, derived via immunoSEQ multiplex PCR, lists solely in-frame clones and lacks some. The sample consists of 100,000 to 150,000 clones, approximately 90% of them appearing once. This CDR3 comprises 15 residues. V lost 5 bases to trimming and J lost 0 bases, with 12 bases between them. Germline values: CDR1 LNHDA, CDR2 SQIVND (reference sequence). This receptor was identified in an adult in good health. The chain couples TRBV19 to TRBJ2-3; D gene ambiguous. The sample in question was peripheral blood, obtained on day 0 of AZD1222 vaccination. CDR3 sequence reads: CASSDAEFSTDTQYF. The CDR3, as DNA: TGTGCCAGTAGTGATGCAGAGTTTAGCACAGATACGCAGTATTTT.